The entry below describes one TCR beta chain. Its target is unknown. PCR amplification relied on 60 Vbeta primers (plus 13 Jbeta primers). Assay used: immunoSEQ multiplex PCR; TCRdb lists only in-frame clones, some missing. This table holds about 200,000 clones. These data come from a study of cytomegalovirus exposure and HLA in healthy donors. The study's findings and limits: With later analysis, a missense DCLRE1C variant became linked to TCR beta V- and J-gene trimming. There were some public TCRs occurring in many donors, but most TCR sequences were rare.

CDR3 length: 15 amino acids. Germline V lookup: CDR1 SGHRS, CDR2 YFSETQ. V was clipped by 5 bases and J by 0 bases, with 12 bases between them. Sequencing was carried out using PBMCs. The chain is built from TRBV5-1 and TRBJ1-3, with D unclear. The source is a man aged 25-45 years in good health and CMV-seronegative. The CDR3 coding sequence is TGCGCCAGCAGAGGACTCCCGAACTCTGGAAACACCATATATTTT. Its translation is CASRGLPNSGNTIYF.